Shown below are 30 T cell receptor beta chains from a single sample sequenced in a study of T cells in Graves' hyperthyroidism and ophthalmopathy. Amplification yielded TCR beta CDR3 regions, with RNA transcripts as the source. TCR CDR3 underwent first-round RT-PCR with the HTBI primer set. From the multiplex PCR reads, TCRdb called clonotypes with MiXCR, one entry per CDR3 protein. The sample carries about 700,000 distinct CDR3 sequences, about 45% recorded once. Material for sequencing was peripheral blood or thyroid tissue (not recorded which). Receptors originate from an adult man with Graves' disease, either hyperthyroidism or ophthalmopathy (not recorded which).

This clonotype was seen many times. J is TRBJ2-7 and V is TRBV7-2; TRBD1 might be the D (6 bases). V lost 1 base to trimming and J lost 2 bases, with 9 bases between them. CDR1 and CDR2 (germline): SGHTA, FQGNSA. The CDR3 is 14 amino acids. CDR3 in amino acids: CASSLGTVTYEQYF. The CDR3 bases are TGTGCCAGCAGCTTAGGGACAGTAACCTACGAGCAGTACTTC.

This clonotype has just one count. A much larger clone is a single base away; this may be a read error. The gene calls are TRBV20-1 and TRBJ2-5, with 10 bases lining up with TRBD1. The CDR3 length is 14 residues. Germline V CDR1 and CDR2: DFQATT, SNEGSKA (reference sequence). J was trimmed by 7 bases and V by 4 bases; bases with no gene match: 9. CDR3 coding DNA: TGCAGTGCTACCGGGACAGGGGAGCGAGGGACCCAGTACTTC. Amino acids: CSATGTGERGTQYF.

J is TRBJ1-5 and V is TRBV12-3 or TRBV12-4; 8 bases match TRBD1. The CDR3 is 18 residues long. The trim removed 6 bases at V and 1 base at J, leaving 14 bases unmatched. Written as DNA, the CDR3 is TGTGCCAGCAGCTCGACCTCCGGACAGGGCAGGAGCAATCAGCCCCAGCATTTT. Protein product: CASSSTSGQGRSNQPQHF.

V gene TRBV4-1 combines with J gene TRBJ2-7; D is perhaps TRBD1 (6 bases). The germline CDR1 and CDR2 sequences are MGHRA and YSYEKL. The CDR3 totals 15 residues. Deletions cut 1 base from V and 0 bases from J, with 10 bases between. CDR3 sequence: CASSQGRGNSYEQYF. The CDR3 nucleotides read TGCGCCAGCAGCCAAGGCAGGGGCAACTCCTACGAGCAGTACTTC.

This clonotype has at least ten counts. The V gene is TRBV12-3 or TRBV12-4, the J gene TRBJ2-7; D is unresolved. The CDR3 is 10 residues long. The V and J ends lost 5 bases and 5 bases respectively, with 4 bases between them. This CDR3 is CASSNDEQYF. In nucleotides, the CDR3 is TGTGCCAGCAGTAACGACGAGCAGTACTTC.

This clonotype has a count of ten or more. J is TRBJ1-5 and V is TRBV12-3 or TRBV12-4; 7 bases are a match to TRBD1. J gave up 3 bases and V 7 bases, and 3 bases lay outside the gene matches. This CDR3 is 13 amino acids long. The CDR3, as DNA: TGTGCCAGCACGGGACAGTTCAATCAGCCCCAGCATTTT. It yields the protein CASTGQFNQPQHF.

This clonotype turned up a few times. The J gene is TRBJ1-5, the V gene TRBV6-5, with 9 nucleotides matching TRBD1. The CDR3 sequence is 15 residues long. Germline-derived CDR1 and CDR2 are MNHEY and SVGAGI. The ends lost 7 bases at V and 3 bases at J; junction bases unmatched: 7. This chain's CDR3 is CASKDRGVTNQPQHF. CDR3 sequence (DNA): TGTGCCAGCAAGGACAGGGGAGTTACCAATCAGCCCCAGCATTTT.

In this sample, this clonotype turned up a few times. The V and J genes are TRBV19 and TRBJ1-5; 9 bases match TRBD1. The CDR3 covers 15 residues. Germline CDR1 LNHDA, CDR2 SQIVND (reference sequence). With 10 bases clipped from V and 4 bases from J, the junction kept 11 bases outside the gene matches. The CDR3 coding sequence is TGTGCCACCACAATAACTGACAGGGGGAATCAGCCCCAGCATTTT. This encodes CATTITDRGNQPQHF.

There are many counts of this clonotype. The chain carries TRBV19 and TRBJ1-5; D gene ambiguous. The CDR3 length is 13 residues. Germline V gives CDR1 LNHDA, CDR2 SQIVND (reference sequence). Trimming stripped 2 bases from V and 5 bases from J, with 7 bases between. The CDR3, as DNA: TGTGCCAGTAGTATAACACCCGATCAGCCCCAGCATTTT. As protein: CASSITPDQPQHF. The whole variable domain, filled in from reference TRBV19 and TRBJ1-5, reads DGGITQSPKYLFRKEGQNVTLSCEQNLNHDAMYWYRQDPGQGLRLIYYSQIVNDFQKGDIAEGYSVSREKKESFPLTVTSAQKNPTAFYLCASSITPDQPQHFGDGTRLSIL.

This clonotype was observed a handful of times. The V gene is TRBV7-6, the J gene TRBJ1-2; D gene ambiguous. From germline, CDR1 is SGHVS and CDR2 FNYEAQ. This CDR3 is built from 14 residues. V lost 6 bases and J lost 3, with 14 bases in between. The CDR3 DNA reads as TGTGCCAGCAGTTTAAACCCAGGCGACTATGGCTACACCTTC. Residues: CASSLNPGDYGYTF. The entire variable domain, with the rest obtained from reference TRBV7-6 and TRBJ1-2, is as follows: GAGVSQSPRYKVTKRGQDVALRCDPISGHVSLYWYRQALGQGPEFLTYFNYEAQQDKSGLPNDRFSAERPEGSISTLTIQRTEQRDSAMYRCASSLNPGDYGYTFGSGTRLTVV.

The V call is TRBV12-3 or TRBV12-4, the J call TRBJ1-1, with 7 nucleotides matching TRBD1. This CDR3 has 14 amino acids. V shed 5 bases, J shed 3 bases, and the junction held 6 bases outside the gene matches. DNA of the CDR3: TGTGCCAGCAGTCCAGGGGGATCGGACACTGAAGCTTTCTTT. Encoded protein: CASSPGGSDTEAFF.

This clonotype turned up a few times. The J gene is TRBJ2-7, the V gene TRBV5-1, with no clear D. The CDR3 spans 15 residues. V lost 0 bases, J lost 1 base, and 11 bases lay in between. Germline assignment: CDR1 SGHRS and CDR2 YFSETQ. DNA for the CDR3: TGCGCCAGCAGCTTGGCGGTAGCCGGTTCCTACGAGCAGTACTTC. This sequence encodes CASSLAVAGSYEQYF. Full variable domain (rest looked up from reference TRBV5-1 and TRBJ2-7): KAGVTQTPRYLIKTRGQQVTLSCSPISGHRSVSWYQQTPGQGLQFLFEYFSETQRNKGNFPGRFSGRQFSNSRSEMNVSTLELGDSALYLCASSLAVAGSYEQYFGPGTRLTVT.

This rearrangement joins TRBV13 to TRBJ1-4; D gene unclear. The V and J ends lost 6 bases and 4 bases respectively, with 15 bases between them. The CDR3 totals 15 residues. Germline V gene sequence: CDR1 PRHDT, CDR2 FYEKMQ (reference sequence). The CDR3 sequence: CASRRKDGYNEKLFF. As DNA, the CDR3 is TGTGCCAGCAGGAGAAAGGATGGCTATAATGAAAAACTGTTTTTT.

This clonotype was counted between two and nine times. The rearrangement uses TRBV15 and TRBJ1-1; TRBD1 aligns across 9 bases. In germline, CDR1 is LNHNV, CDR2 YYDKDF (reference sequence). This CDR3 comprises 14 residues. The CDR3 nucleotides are TGTGCGATAAAGGGACAGGGTTTAAACACTGAAGCTTTCTTT. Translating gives CAIKGQGLNTEAFF.

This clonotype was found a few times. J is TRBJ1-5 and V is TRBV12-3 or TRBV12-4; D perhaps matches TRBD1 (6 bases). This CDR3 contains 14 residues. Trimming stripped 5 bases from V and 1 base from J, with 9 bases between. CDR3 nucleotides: TGTGCCAGCAGTCGACAGGAGAGCAATCAGCCCCAGCATTTT. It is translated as CASSRQESNQPQHF.

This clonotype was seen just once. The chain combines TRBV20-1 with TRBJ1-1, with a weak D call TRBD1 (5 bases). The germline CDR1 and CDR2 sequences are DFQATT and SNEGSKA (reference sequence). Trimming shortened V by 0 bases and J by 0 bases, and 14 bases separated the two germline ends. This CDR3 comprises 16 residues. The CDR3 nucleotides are TGCAGTGCTAGAGATCCGGGGAGGGGTCTGAACACTGAAGCTTTCTTT. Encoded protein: CSARDPGRGLNTEAFF.

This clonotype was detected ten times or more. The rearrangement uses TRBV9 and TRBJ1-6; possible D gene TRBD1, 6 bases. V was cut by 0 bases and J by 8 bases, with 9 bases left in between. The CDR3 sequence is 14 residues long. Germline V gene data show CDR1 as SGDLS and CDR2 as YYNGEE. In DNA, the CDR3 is TGTGCCAGCAGCGTAGTGGGGGCTGATTCACCCCTCCACTTT. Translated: CASSVVGADSPLHF.

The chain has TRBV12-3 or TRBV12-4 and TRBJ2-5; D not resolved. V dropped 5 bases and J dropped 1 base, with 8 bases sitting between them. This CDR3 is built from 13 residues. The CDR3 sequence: CASSEDPQETQYF. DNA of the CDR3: TGTGCCAGCAGTGAGGACCCCCAAGAGACCCAGTACTTC.

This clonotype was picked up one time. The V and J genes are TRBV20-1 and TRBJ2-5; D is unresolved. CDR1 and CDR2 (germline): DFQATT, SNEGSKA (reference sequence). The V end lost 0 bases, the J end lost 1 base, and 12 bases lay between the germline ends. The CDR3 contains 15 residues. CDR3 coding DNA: TGCAGTGCTAGAGATTCTGGGAACCTCCAAGAGACCCAGTACTTC. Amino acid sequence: CSARDSGNLQETQYF.

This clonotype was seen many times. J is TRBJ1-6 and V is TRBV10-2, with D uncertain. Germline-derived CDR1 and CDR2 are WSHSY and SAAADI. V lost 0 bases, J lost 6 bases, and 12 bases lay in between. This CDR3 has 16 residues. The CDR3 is CASSESIQSLNSPLHF. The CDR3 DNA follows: TGCGCCAGCAGTGAGTCGATTCAGAGCCTTAATTCACCCCTCCACTTT.

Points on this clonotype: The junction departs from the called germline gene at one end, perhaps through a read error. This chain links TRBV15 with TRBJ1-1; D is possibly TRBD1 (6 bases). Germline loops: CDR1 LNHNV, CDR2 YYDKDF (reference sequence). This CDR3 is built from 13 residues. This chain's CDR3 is CATSRGQDRRDLF. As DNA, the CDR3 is TGTGCCACCAGCAGAGGACAGGACAGAAGGGACCTCTTT.

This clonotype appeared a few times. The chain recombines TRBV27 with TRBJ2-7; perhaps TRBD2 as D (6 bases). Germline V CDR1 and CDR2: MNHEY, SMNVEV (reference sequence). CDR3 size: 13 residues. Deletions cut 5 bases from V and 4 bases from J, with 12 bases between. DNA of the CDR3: TGTGCCAGCAGTCCCGCGCGGGGTTACGAGCAGTACTTC. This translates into CASSPARGYEQYF.

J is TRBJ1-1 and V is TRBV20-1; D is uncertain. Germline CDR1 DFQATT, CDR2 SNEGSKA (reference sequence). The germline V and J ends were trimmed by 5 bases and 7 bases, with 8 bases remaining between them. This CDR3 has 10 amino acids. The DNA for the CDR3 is TGCAGTGCTCTTCGGAGTGAAGCTTTCTTT. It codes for CSALRSEAFF.

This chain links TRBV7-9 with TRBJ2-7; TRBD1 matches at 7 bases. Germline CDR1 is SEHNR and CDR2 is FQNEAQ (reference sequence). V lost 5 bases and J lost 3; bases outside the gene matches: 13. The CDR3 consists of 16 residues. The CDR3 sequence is CASSQEGGQAYYEQYF. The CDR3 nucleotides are TGTGCCAGCAGCCAAGAAGGAGGACAGGCTTACTACGAGCAGTACTTC.

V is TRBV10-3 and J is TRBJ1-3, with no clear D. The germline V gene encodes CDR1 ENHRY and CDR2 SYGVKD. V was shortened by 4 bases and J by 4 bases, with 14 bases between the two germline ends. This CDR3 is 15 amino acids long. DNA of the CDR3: TGTGCCATCAGTGCTGCCGGACCCGCCGGAAACACCATATATTTT. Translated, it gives CAISAAGPAGNTIYF.

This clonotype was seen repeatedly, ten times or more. The CDR3 DNA sequence: TGCAGTGCTAGAGCGGGGGGCCAAGAGACCCAGTACTTC. Its translation is CSARAGGQETQYF. This chain links TRBV20-1 with TRBJ2-5; 7 bases are shared with TRBD2. The CDR3 covers 13 residues. Germline lookup yields CDR1 DFQATT and CDR2 SNEGSKA (reference sequence). J lost 1 base, V lost 1 base, and 0 bases had no gene match.

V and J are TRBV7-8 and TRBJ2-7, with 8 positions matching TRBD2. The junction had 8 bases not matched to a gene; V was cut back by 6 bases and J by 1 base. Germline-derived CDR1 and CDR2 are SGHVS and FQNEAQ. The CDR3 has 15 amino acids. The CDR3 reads CASRLPRGGSYEQYF. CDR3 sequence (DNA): TGTGCCAGCAGACTCCCCCGGGGGGGGTCCTACGAGCAGTACTTC.

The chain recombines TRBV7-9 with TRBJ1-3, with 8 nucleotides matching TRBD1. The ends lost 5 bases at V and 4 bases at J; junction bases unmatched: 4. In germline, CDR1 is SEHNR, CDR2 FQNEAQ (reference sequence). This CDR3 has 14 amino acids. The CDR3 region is CASSVTGEGNTIYF. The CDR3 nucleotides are TGTGCCAGCAGCGTGACAGGGGAGGGAAACACCATATATTTT.

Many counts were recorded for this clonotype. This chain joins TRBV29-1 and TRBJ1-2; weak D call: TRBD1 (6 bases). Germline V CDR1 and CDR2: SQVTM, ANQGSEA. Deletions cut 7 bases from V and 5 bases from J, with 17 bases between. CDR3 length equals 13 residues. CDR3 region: CSAEQPQGYGYTF. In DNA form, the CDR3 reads TGCAGCGCCGAACAACCTCAGGGGTATGGCTACACCTTC.

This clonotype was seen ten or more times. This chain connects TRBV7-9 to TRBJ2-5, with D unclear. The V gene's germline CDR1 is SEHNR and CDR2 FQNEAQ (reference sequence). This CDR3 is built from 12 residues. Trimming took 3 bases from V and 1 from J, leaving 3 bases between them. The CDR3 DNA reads TGTGCCAGCAGCTTCCCCCAAGAGACCCAGTACTTC. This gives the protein CASSFPQETQYF.